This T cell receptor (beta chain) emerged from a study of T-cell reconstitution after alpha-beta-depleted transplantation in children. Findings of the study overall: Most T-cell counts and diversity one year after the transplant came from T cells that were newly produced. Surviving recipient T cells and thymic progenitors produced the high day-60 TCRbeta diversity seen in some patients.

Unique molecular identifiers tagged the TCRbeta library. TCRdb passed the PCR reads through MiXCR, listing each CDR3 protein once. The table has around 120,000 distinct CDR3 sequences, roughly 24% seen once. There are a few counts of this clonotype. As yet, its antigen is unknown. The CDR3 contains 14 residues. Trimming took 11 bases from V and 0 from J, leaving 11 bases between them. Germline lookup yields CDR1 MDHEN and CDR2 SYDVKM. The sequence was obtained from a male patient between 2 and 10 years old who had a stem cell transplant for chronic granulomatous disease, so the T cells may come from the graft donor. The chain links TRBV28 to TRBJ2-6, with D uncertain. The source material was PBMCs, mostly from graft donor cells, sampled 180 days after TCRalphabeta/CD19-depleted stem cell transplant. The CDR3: CAVPIRSGANVLTF. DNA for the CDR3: TGTGCCGTGCCCATTCGCTCTGGGGCCAACGTCCTGACTTTC.